This TCR beta chain is drawn from a study of monozygotic twins with inflammatory bowel disease. TCRdb re-called the 5' RACE reads, yielding one record per CDR3 amino acid sequence without DNA. The table lists about 160,000 distinct CDR3 sequences, with more than 2.5% in the top ten. The germline V gene has CDR1 MGHRA and CDR2 YSYEKL. The CDR3 runs 14 residues. The sample consisted of blood. The rearrangement uses TRBV4-1 and TRBJ2-5; TCRdb names TRBD2, which stays unverified in the absence of DNA. The receptor was isolated from a human donor with ulcerative colitis or Crohn's disease, or a healthy co-twin of an affected twin (not recorded which). The CDR3 loop is CASSPRQLEETQYF.